This TCR beta chain was retrieved from a study of CXCR3-negative and CXCR3-positive naive CD8 T cells. For the study at large: Per-library TRB read counts averaged about 1.5 +/- 0.3 million, adding up to around 140 million in total.

From germline, CDR1 is LNHNV and CDR2 YYDKDF (reference sequence). The CDR3 is made up of 15 amino acids. Cells classed as naive CD8+ T cells were CD45RO-CCR7+CD27+CD95-. UMI-labeled 5' RACE yielded the TRB cDNA libraries. TCRdb reprocessed the 5' RACE reads and stores each CDR3 protein as one record, lacking DNA. The repertoire shows around 160,000 distinct CDR3 sequences; the top ten hold 0.25% to 0.3%. Comment on this clonotype: No antigen is known for it.

Study-wide results and caveats: More hydrophobic TRB CDR3s were found in CXCR3-positive naive cells than in CXCR3-negative naive cells.

Sequenced sample: naive CXCR3+ CD8+ T cells from blood. Subset given: CD45RO-CCR7+CD27+CD95- naive CD8+ T cells expressing CXCR3 (TNR3+). The sequence derives from a human donor in good health. Some clones in this sample may be carry-over from other donors' samples. The chain combines TRBV15 with TRBJ2-1; there is no DNA to check the TCRdb D call of TRBD1. This CDR3 is CATSRDRGPGNEQFF.